This T cell receptor beta chain was identified in a study of shared clonotypes between healthy human individuals. Study information: Plates per donor: three CD4 naive, three CD4 memory, two CD8 naive, one CD8 memory.

The CDR3 covers 12 residues. Trimming removed 9 bases at V and 8 bases at J, with 14 bases between. Germline lookup yields CDR1 LNHDA and CDR2 SQIVND (reference sequence). The study separated CD4+ cells into CD45RA+ naive and CD45RA-negative memory subsets. The run depth of the assay was deep. The protocol was immunoSEQ multiplex PCR, while the TCRdb copy is restricted to in-frame clones and leaves out a portion. The sample yields 2 million to 2.5 million clones, 85% to 95% seen once. Material: naive CD4+ T cells from PBMCs. This sample's subset: CD45RA+ positively selected. This chain uses TRBV19 with TRBJ1-3; D unclear. The source is a man younger than 35 in good health. Some clones in this sample may be carry-over from other donors' samples. The CDR3 bases are TGTGCCAGCTCGTTCCGCGGGGACACCATATATTTT. Residues: CASSFRGDTIYF.